These 27 T cell receptor beta chains came from one sample sequenced in a study of blood T cells in healthy people across ages. For the second PCR, which ran for roughly 6 to 12 cycles, a sample-barcoded 5' primer and a J-beta primer mix were used. Using its own MiXCR run on the 5' RACE reads, TCRdb lists one record per CDR3 protein. The sample lists 1,300,000 or so distinct CDR3 sequences, 59% occurring once. Input material: blood. The receptor set was obtained from a man younger than 35 in good health.

The CDR3 sequence: CASTLESSGANVLTF. The CDR3 region has the DNA TGTGCCAGCACTCTCGAGAGCTCTGGGGCCAACGTCCTGACTTTC. The chain uses TRBV7-2 and TRBJ2-6; D unclear. V was trimmed by 7 bases and J by 0 bases, leaving 10 bases between them. Germline V gene sequence: CDR1 SGHTA, CDR2 FQGNSA. The length of the CDR3 is 15 residues.

The chain joins TRBV7-9 to TRBJ2-1; the D gene is possibly TRBD2 (5 bases). Trimming shortened V by 1 base and J by 3 bases, and 13 bases separated the two germline ends. The CDR3 has 16 residues. Germline-derived CDR1 and CDR2 are SEHNR and FQNEAQ (reference sequence). The CDR3 here is CASSLDGSAYYNEQFF. The CDR3 DNA reads TGTGCCAGCAGCTTAGATGGTAGCGCATACTACAATGAGCAGTTCTTC. Full variable domain (missing parts from reference TRBV7-9 and TRBJ2-1): DTGVSQNPRHKITKRGQNVTFRCDPISEHNRLYWYRQTLGQGPEFLTYFQNEAQLEKSRLLSDRFSAERPKGSFSTLEIQRTEQGDSAMYLCASSLDGSAYYNEQFFGPGTRLTVL.

The chain is built from TRBV4-3 and TRBJ2-7; 9 bases match TRBD1. V shed 0 bases, J shed 4 bases, and the junction held 7 bases outside the gene matches. This CDR3 has 16 residues. Germline V gives CDR1 LGHNA, CDR2 YSLEER. The chain's CDR3 is CASSQDSGQGLYEQYF. The CDR3 bases are TGCGCCAGCAGCCAAGATTCAGGACAGGGGTTATACGAGCAGTACTTC.

The rearrangement uses TRBV11-2 and TRBJ2-6; D not resolved. This CDR3 has 16 amino acids. The germline V and J ends were trimmed by 6 bases and 3 bases, with 15 bases remaining between them. Per the germline V gene, CDR1 is SGHAT and CDR2 is FQNNGV. The CDR3 loop is CASSSISLGGANVLTF. CDR3 sequence (DNA): TGTGCCAGCAGTAGTATCAGCTTAGGTGGGGCCAACGTCCTGACTTTC.

The chain links TRBV2 to TRBJ1-1, with D tentatively TRBD1 (6 bases). CDR1 is SNHLY and CDR2 is FYNNEI in the germline V gene. V was trimmed by 2 bases and J by 2 bases, leaving 9 bases between them. The CDR3 is 14 residues long. DNA for the CDR3: TGTGCCAGCAGTGAAAGGGGGAGTAACACTGAAGCTTTCTTT. Translated: CASSERGSNTEAFF.

The chain has TRBV29-1 and TRBJ2-4; D not certain. The DNA end lines up better with TRBJ2-7; the J call may be wrong. The germline V gene encodes CDR1 SQVTM and CDR2 ANQGSEA. CDR3 size: 11 residues. CDR3 coding DNA: TGCAGCGTTGTTTTGGGTTCCGAGCAGTACTTC. This translates into CSVVLGSEQYF.

The chain is built from TRBV20-1 and TRBJ2-5; 9 bases are shared with TRBD2. The J call could be wrong; TRBJ2-7 is a better fit for the DNA end. This CDR3 is built from 18 residues. CDR1 DFQATT and CDR2 SNEGSKA come from the germline V gene (reference sequence). DNA for the CDR3: TGCAGTGCTAGAGATCGGAAGGCGGGAGGGCTACGGGAGTACGAGCAGTACTTC. This sequence encodes CSARDRKAGGLREYEQYF.

This clonotype has only a few counts. The chain is built from TRBV12-3 or TRBV12-4 and TRBJ2-1, with 8 bases matching TRBD2. This CDR3 has 18 residues. The V segment lost 8 bases and the J segment 7 bases; nucleotides outside the gene matches: 22. CDR3 loop: CASFSGVGLASGRNEQFF. The CDR3 DNA is TGTGCCAGCTTTTCTGGTGTTGGGTTGGCTAGCGGGCGGAATGAGCAGTTCTTC.

This clonotype has only a few counts. V is TRBV29-1 and J is TRBJ1-1; D gene uncertain. Trimming shortened V by 5 bases and J by 0 bases, and 16 bases separated the two germline ends. This CDR3 is 15 amino acids long. Germline-derived CDR1 and CDR2 are SQVTM and ANQGSEA. CDR3 protein: CSVPGGARMNTEAFF. The CDR3 nucleotides are TGCAGCGTTCCCGGAGGAGCGCGGATGAACACTGAAGCTTTCTTT.

The chain uses TRBV9 and TRBJ1-4; TRBD1 matches at 9 bases. The CDR3 sequence is 16 residues long. V shed 0 bases and J 7 bases; nucleotides not matched to a gene: 7. Germline V lookup: CDR1 SGDLS, CDR2 YYNGEE. CDR3 DNA sequence: TGTGCCAGCAGCGTAGGCATCGGACAGGGGTCTGAAAAACTGTTTTTT. Translated: CASSVGIGQGSEKLFF.

V and J are TRBV2 and TRBJ1-2; D ambiguous. The V end was cut by 2 bases, the J end by 7 bases, with 11 bases between. Germline V gives CDR1 SNHLY, CDR2 FYNNEI. The CDR3 has 13 residues. DNA of the CDR3: TGTGCCAGCAGTGAACAAGGGTTGGGTGGCTACACCTTC. As protein: CASSEQGLGGYTF.

The chain links TRBV20-1 to TRBJ2-7; D possibly matches TRBD1 or TRBD2 (7 bases each). This CDR3 contains 13 residues. V lost 5 bases to trimming and J lost 4 bases, with 15 bases between them. Germline CDR1 reads DFQATT; CDR2 reads SNEGSKA (reference sequence). Written as DNA, the CDR3 is TGCAGTGCTGGGGGGGGACAGTTTTACGAGCAGTACTTC. Translated: CSAGGGQFYEQYF.

This clonotype was seen a handful of times. This sequence joins TRBV4-2 and TRBJ1-1; D is perhaps TRBD1 (6 bases). The CDR3 covers 14 residues. Germline CDR1 reads LGHNA; CDR2 reads YNFKEQ. Trimming shortened V by 3 bases and J by 0 bases, and 8 bases separated the two germline ends. The CDR3 reads CASSQNRVNTEAFF. In DNA, the CDR3 is TGTGCCAGCAGCCAGAACAGGGTGAACACTGAAGCTTTCTTT.

This rearrangement joins TRBV4-1 to TRBJ2-4; 16 bases agree with TRBD2. V dropped 2 bases and J dropped 0; count of bases not matched to a gene: 7. CDR1 is MGHRA, CDR2 YSYEKL, per germline. CDR3 length: 20 amino acids. CDR3 loop: CASSQTPGLAGGIAKNIQYF. The DNA for the CDR3 is TGCGCCAGCAGCCAAACCCCGGGACTAGCGGGAGGGATAGCCAAAAACATTCAGTACTTC.

The chain uses TRBV2 and TRBJ2-2; D may be TRBD1 (5 bases). V gave up 7 bases and J gave up 0 bases, with 12 bases separating them. Germline loops: CDR1 SNHLY, CDR2 FYNNEI. The CDR3 runs 15 residues. The CDR3 loop is CASTPRAANTGELFF. DNA of the CDR3: TGTGCCAGCACCCCCAGGGCCGCGAACACCGGGGAGCTGTTTTTT. The whole variable domain, remainder taken from reference TRBV2 and TRBJ2-2, is EPEVTQTPSHQVTQMGQEVILRCVPISNHLYFYWYRQILGQKVEFLVSFYNNEISEKSEIFDDQFSVERPDGSNFTLKIRSTKLEDSAMYFCASTPRAANTGELFFGEGSRLTVL.

The V and J genes are TRBV12-3 or TRBV12-4 and TRBJ2-3; 8 nucleotides agree with TRBD2. Germline trimming cut 5 bases from V and 8 bases from J; bases unmatched to any gene: 3. The CDR3 is 12 residues long. CDR3 coding DNA: TGTGCCAGCAGTAACGCGGGGGGTACGCAGTATTTT. Translating gives CASSNAGGTQYF.

Only a few counts were recorded for this clonotype. The chain combines TRBV20-1 with TRBJ2-1, with TRBD1 identical over 8 bases. Germline assignment: CDR1 DFQATT and CDR2 SNEGSKA (reference sequence). The trim removed 4 bases at V and 4 bases at J, leaving 6 bases unmatched. This CDR3 comprises 14 residues. The CDR3 protein is CSAIDRGVYNEQFF. CDR3 in DNA: TGCAGTGCTATCGACAGGGGAGTTTACAATGAGCAGTTCTTC.

V usage is TRBV7-9 and J usage is TRBJ2-7, with D uncertain. Germline V lookup: CDR1 SEHNR, CDR2 FQNEAQ (reference sequence). V dropped 5 bases and J dropped 4 bases, with 15 bases sitting between them. This CDR3 comprises 14 residues. This CDR3 reads CASSNQSLRYEQYF. CDR3 DNA sequence: TGTGCCAGCAGCAACCAAAGTCTAAGATACGAGCAGTACTTC.

The gene calls are TRBV20-1 and TRBJ2-4, with TRBD2 matching over 12 bases. TRBJ2-7 explains the end of the DNA better; the J call may be wrong. CDR1 and CDR2 (germline): DFQATT, SNEGSKA (reference sequence). This CDR3 region has 16 residues. The CDR3 is CSAREGLAGPAYEQYF. CDR3 DNA sequence: TGCAGTGCTAGAGAGGGACTAGCGGGCCCTGCCTACGAGCAGTACTTC.

The V and J genes are TRBV2 and TRBJ2-1, with 10 nucleotides matching TRBD2. V shed 6 bases, J shed 4 bases, and the junction held 9 bases outside the gene matches. The germline gives CDR1 SNHLY, CDR2 FYNNEI. The CDR3 runs to 16 residues. CDR3 sequence reads: CASRPLAGPEYNEQFF. The CDR3 region has the DNA TGTGCCAGCAGACCACTAGCGGGACCGGAGTACAATGAGCAGTTCTTC.

Remarks on this clonotype: The germline gene is not matched at one end of the junction; a read error may be the cause. The CDR3, as DNA: TGTAGTGCGCGGACAGGGACCTTCAGCGAGCAGTACTTC. The encoded protein is CSARTGTFSEQYF. This rearrangement joins TRBV20-1 to TRBJ2-7; TRBD1 aligns across 8 bases. Germline CDR1 and CDR2: DFQATT and SNEGSKA (reference sequence). This CDR3 has 13 amino acids.

In DNA form, the CDR3 reads TGTGCCAGCAGCCACAAAACTCGAGCGGGAGTCGGCGAGCAGTACTTC. Protein sequence: CASSHKTRAGVGEQYF. The chain is built from TRBV3-1 and TRBJ2-4; TRBD2 aligns across 8 bases. The end of the DNA is better explained by TRBJ2-7, so the J call may be wrong. This CDR3 is 16 amino acids long. From germline, CDR1 is LGHDT and CDR2 YNNKEL (reference sequence).

On this clonotype itself: One end of the junction varies from germline; a read error may be responsible. This rearrangement joins TRBV25-1 to TRBJ2-7; 11 positions match TRBD1. Germline V gives CDR1 MGHDK, CDR2 SYGVNS. The CDR3 has 15 amino acids. The CDR3 sequence is CASRDSGTGGNEQNF. DNA for the CDR3: TGTGCCAGCAGGGATTCCGGGACAGGGGGAAACGAGCAGAACTTC.

The chain links TRBV5-6 to TRBJ2-3, with 7 positions matching TRBD1. This CDR3 contains 14 residues. After removal of 4 bases from V and 6 bases from J, the junction contained 8 bases not matched to a gene. From germline, CDR1 is SGHDT and CDR2 YYEEEE. The CDR3: CASSTGTVPDTQYF. The CDR3 DNA follows: TGTGCCAGCAGCACCGGGACAGTTCCGGATACGCAGTATTTT.

The CDR3: CASSLGSQADVEQYF. For the CDR3, the DNA is TGTGCCAGCAGCTTAGGGAGCCAGGCTGACGTGGAGCAGTACTTC. The chain carries TRBV7-2 and TRBJ2-7; D uncertain. The CDR3 has 15 residues. Germline CDR1 and CDR2: SGHTA and FQGNSA. The V end lost 1 base, the J end lost 7 bases, and 17 bases lay between the germline ends.

J is TRBJ1-1 and V is TRBV3-1; unclear D gene. This CDR3 contains 18 residues. With 0 bases removed from V and 1 base from J, the gap between germline ends came to 18 bases. Looked up from germline, CDR1 is LGHDT and CDR2 is YNNKEL (reference sequence). The CDR3 DNA sequence: TGTGCCAGCAGCCAAGAGCACGGCAGACGAACTAGGAACACTGAAGCTTTCTTT. This sequence encodes CASSQEHGRRTRNTEAFF. The variable domain in full, with the rest retrieved from reference TRBV3-1 and TRBJ1-1, is DTAVSQTPKYLVTQMGNDKSIKCEQNLGHDTMYWYKQDSKKFLKIMFSYNNKELIINETVPNRFSPKSPDKAHLNLHINSLELGDSAVYFCASSQEHGRRTRNTEAFFGQGTRLTVV.

The chain couples TRBV4-3 to TRBJ2-7; the D is unclear. The ends were cut back, 0 bases at V and 6 bases at J, with 12 bases in the middle. This CDR3 has 14 residues. The germline CDR1 and CDR2 sequences are LGHNA and YSLEER. The CDR3 DNA follows: TGCGCCAGCAGCCAAGATAGGATGGTAGGCGAGCAGTACTTC. Residues: CASSQDRMVGEQYF.